This T cell receptor beta chain was found in a study of T cells after yellow fever vaccination. Notes on this clonotype: Its antigen is unidentified.

A single record per CDR3 protein comes from TCRdb applying MiXCR to the 5' RACE reads. The repertoire holds about 120,000 distinct CDR3 sequences, with around 9.8% as singletons. General study results and limits: Once the booster was given, most primary-vaccination clones reappeared, at approximately 97% for CD4 and roughly 85% for CD8.

This material consisted of CD8+ T cells sorted from PBMCs, taken on the day of the yellow fever booster vaccination. The sequence was obtained from a man aged 18 to 30 who received the YFV17D yellow fever vaccine.

CDR3 protein: CASALGVGRTDTQYF. The CDR3 DNA is TGTGCCAGCGCCCTCGGGGTAGGACGCACAGATACGCAGTATTTT. The rearrangement links TRBV27 to TRBJ2-3, with a tentative D call TRBD2 (5 bases). CDR3 length: 15 residues. The V end was cut by 8 bases, the J end by 1 base, with 16 bases between. Germline V lookup: CDR1 MNHEY, CDR2 SMNVEV (reference sequence).